The 6 T cell receptor beta chains below come from one sample, sequenced in a study of T cells in Graves' hyperthyroidism and ophthalmopathy. It was RNA transcripts that yielded the amplified TCR beta CDR3 regions. Primed by the HTBI set, a first-round RT-PCR was run on the TCR CDR3. TCRdb reprocessed the multiplex PCR reads with MiXCR, giving one entry per CDR3 protein. The table includes 95,000 to 110,000 distinct CDR3 sequences, roughly 50% detected once. Material: blood. The source of these receptors is a man in his forties with Graves' hyperthyroidism.

Ten or more counts support this clonotype. The CDR3 DNA is TGCAGTGCTAAGACTAGCCCGAGCTCCTACAATGAGCAGTTCTTC. It is translated as CSAKTSPSSYNEQFF. This chain uses TRBV20-1 with TRBJ2-1; 7 bases match TRBD2. The germline V gene has CDR1 DFQATT and CDR2 SNEGSKA (reference sequence). This CDR3 is built from 15 residues. The junction had 6 bases not matched to a gene; V was cut back by 4 bases and J by 0 bases.

This chain connects TRBV20-1 to TRBJ2-1; D unclear. The germline gives CDR1 DFQATT, CDR2 SNEGSKA (reference sequence). V dropped 5 bases and J dropped 12 bases, with 11 bases sitting between them. This CDR3 has 10 amino acids. CDR3 protein: CSAPSIWQFF. The CDR3 DNA follows: TGCAGTGCTCCTTCGATTTGGCAGTTCTTC.

Notes on this clonotype: At one end, the junction sequence differs from germline, possibly due to a read error. For the CDR3, the DNA is TGTGCCAGTAGTCTTTGGACAAATGAGCAGCTCTTC. This translates into CASSLWTNEQLF. This chain joins TRBV19 and TRBJ2-1, with a tentative D call TRBD1 (5 bases). The CDR3 has 12 amino acids. Germline V CDR1 and CDR2: LNHDA, SQIVND (reference sequence).

This clonotype came up many times. CDR3 protein: CASSRQVSNQPQHF. CDR3 sequence (DNA): TGTGCCAGCAGTCGGCAGGTTAGCAATCAGCCCCAGCATTTT. The chain joins TRBV2 to TRBJ1-5; D is undetermined. Germline V gene lookup returns CDR1 SNHLY and CDR2 FYNNEI. V was shortened by 5 bases and J by 0 bases, with 8 bases between the two germline ends. The CDR3 totals 14 residues.

This sequence joins TRBV25-1 and TRBJ1-1, with 7 positions matching TRBD1. The J segment lost 5 bases and the V segment lost 6 bases, leaving 12 bases of the junction unmatched. The germline V gene encodes CDR1 MGHDK and CDR2 SYGVNS. This CDR3 spans 15 amino acids. This chain's CDR3 is CASSYYRGAGTEAFF. CDR3 nucleotide sequence: TGTGCCAGCAGCTATTACAGGGGCGCGGGGACTGAAGCTTTCTTT.

The genes are TRBV7-9 and TRBJ1-1; D gene uncertain. This CDR3 contains 16 residues. V was clipped by 2 bases and J by 3 bases, with 16 bases between them. The germline gives CDR1 SEHNR, CDR2 FQNEAQ (reference sequence). CDR3 in amino acids: CASSLSGEEGYTEAFF. CDR3 in DNA: TGTGCCAGCAGCTTATCCGGGGAGGAAGGCTACACTGAAGCTTTCTTT. Complete variable domain (other parts from reference TRBV7-9 and TRBJ1-1): DTGVSQNPRHKITKRGQNVTFRCDPISEHNRLYWYRQTLGQGPEFLTYFQNEAQLEKSRLLSDRFSAERPKGSFSTLEIQRTEQGDSAMYLCASSLSGEEGYTEAFFGQGTRLTVV.